This entry lists 20 T cell receptor beta chains sequenced from one sample in a study of blood T cell repertoires in COVID-19. Libraries were prepared by immunoSEQ multiplex PCR; TCRdb keeps only in-frame clonotypes and omits some of them. The sample has tens of thousands of clones; about nine tenths are singletons. Sequences were obtained from peripheral blood. These receptor sequences come from an elderly woman with acute or convalescent COVID-19.

The chain couples TRBV19 to TRBJ2-5; 9 bases map to TRBD2. This CDR3 is built from 15 residues. Germline V gene data show CDR1 as LNHDA and CDR2 as SQIVND (reference sequence). After removal of 3 bases from V and 8 bases from J, the junction contained 10 bases not matched to a gene. Here the CDR3 reads CASSIEGERGATQYF. In nucleotides, the CDR3 is TGTGCCAGTAGTATTGAAGGGGAGCGGGGGGCCACCCAGTACTTC. Combining the CDR3 with reference TRBV19 and TRBJ2-5 gives the whole variable domain DGGITQSPKYLFRKEGQNVTLSCEQNLNHDAMYWYRQDPGQGLRLIYYSQIVNDFQKGDIAEGYSVSREKKESFPLTVTSAQKNPTAFYLCASSIEGERGATQYFGPGTRLLVL.

The chain uses TRBV2 and TRBJ2-3; possibly TRBD2 for D (6 bases). The V end lost 6 bases, the J end lost 6 bases, and 7 bases lay between the germline ends. The CDR3 runs 11 residues. The germline CDR1 and CDR2 sequences are SNHLY and FYNNEI. The CDR3 DNA sequence: TGTGCCAGCAGGACTAGGGATACGCAGTATTTT. This sequence encodes CASRTRDTQYF.

This rearrangement joins TRBV7-2 to TRBJ2-3; 14 nucleotides line up with TRBD2. The CDR3 is 16 residues long. Germline CDR1 is SGHTA and CDR2 is FQGNSA. J gave up 2 bases and V 5 bases, and 3 bases lay outside the gene matches. Here the CDR3 reads CASSPGLAGVTDTQYF. For the CDR3, the DNA is TGTGCCAGCAGCCCGGGACTAGCGGGAGTCACAGATACGCAGTATTTT.

The rearrangement links TRBV5-6 to TRBJ2-3, with D unclear. CDR1 and CDR2 from the germline V gene are SGHDT and YYEEEE. The CDR3 has 13 residues. Trimming cost V 4 bases and J 1 base, with 7 bases left between them. The DNA of the CDR3 is TGTGCCAGCAGCGGCCAGGGCACAGATACGCAGTATTTT. Protein sequence: CASSGQGTDTQYF.

For this clone: The junction departs from germline at one end; a sequencing error may be responsible. This chain connects TRBV7-7 to TRBJ2-1, with D possibly TRBD2 on 6 matching bases. Germline lookup yields CDR1 SSHAT and CDR2 FNYEAQ (reference sequence). This CDR3 contains 16 residues. The CDR3: CASSPQGLTDYNEQFF. The CDR3 DNA reads TGTGCTAGCAGCCCTCAGGGACTGACCGATTACAATGAGCAGTTCTTC.

The chain uses TRBV5-1 and TRBJ2-7; 7 bases fit TRBD2. V lost 2 bases and J lost 0; bases outside the gene matches: 5. The V gene's germline CDR1 is SGHRS and CDR2 YFSETQ. The CDR3 has 15 residues. The CDR3 sequence is CASSLGRGSSYEQYF. In DNA form, the CDR3 reads TGCGCCAGCAGCTTAGGGCGGGGGAGCTCCTACGAGCAGTACTTC. Supplemented by reference TRBV5-1 and TRBJ2-7, the full variable domain reads KAGVTQTPRYLIKTRGQQVTLSCSPISGHRSVSWYQQTPGQGLQFLFEYFSETQRNKGNFPGRFSGRQFSNSRSEMNVSTLELGDSALYLCASSLGRGSSYEQYFGPGTRLTVT.

The genes are TRBV6-4 and TRBJ1-2, with D possibly TRBD1 on 5 matching bases. The CDR3 loop spans 18 amino acids. Trimming removed 3 bases from V and 8 bases from J, with 28 bases in between. CDR1 MRHNA and CDR2 SNTAGT come from the germline V gene. The DNA for the CDR3 is TGTGCCAGCAGTGATCACACTGCTCCAAGGGGCGGGGATGAAGGCTACACCTTC. Protein: CASSDHTAPRGGDEGYTF.

The rearrangement joins TRBV15 to TRBJ2-6, with D maybe TRBD2 (6 bases). Germline CDR1 reads LNHNV; CDR2 reads YYDKDF (reference sequence). The CDR3 extends over 17 amino acids. The V gene lost 3 bases and the J gene lost 0 bases, with 12 bases spanning the gap. The CDR3 loop is CATSREGPSSGANVLTF. The CDR3 nucleotides read TGTGCCACCAGCAGGGAGGGGCCGAGCTCTGGGGCCAACGTCCTGACTTTC.

V gene TRBV4-3 combines with J gene TRBJ1-2; D possibly corresponds to TRBD1 (5 bases). V dropped 2 bases and J dropped 4 bases, with 8 bases sitting between them. Germline loops: CDR1 LGHNA, CDR2 YSLEER. The CDR3 sequence is 13 residues long. The CDR3 nucleotides are TGCGCCAGCAGCCAAACAGGCCTCTATGGCTACACCTTC. It is translated as CASSQTGLYGYTF.

The genes are TRBV2 and TRBJ2-7; possibly TRBD1 for D (6 bases). V shed 6 bases and J shed 2 bases, with 8 bases lying between them. Germline lookup yields CDR1 SNHLY and CDR2 FYNNEI. This CDR3 region has 12 residues. The CDR3 protein is CASRDSPYEQYF. CDR3 in DNA: TGTGCCAGCAGGGACAGCCCCTACGAGCAGTACTTC.

The chain recombines TRBV11-1 with TRBJ2-1, with 13 bases matching TRBD2. Germline CDR1 SGHAT, CDR2 FQDESV (reference sequence). Germline trimming cut 3 bases from V and 2 bases from J; bases unmatched to any gene: 1. The CDR3 has 16 residues. In nucleotides, the CDR3 is TGTGCCAGCAGCTTCGGACTAGCGGGGGCCTACAATGAGCAGTTCTTC. Protein sequence: CASSFGLAGAYNEQFF.

V usage is TRBV2 and J usage is TRBJ2-5; D possibly corresponds to TRBD2 (6 bases). The CDR3 covers 13 residues. V was shortened by 4 bases and J by 4 bases, with 10 bases between the two germline ends. From germline, CDR1 is SNHLY and CDR2 FYNNEI. CDR3: CASSVGEAETQYF. As DNA, the CDR3 is TGTGCCAGCAGTGTCGGGGAGGCAGAGACCCAGTACTTC. The variable domain in full, completed from reference TRBV2 and TRBJ2-5, reads EPEVTQTPSHQVTQMGQEVILRCVPISNHLYFYWYRQILGQKVEFLVSFYNNEISEKSEIFDDQFSVERPDGSNFTLKIRSTKLEDSAMYFCASSVGEAETQYFGPGTRLLVL.

The CDR3 DNA is TGTGCCAGCAGCCGAACCTCCCGACAGGTATATGGCTACACCTTC. It translates to CASSRTSRQVYGYTF. This chain joins TRBV21-1 and TRBJ1-2; TRBD1 was called by the table and not checked on the DNA. TRBV21-1 is designated a pseudogene. This CDR3 is 15 amino acids long.

In regard to this clone: Sequence at one end of the junction differs from germline and may be a read error. In DNA form, the CDR3 reads TGTGCCAGCAACTTGCGGGGTTTCTCCTACGAGCAGTACTTC. Its protein product is CASNLRGFSYEQYF. V and J are TRBV5-5 and TRBJ2-7, with D perhaps TRBD2 (6 bases). This CDR3 is built from 14 residues. CDR1 and CDR2 from the germline V gene are SGHKS and YYEKEE (reference sequence).

V gene TRBV7-2 combines with J gene TRBJ2-5, with 7 bases lining up with TRBD1. The CDR3 covers 14 residues. The germline CDR1 and CDR2 sequences are SGHTA and FQGNSA. J was trimmed by 4 bases and V by 1 base; bases with no gene match: 3. This CDR3 reads CASSLGAGGETQYF. The CDR3, as DNA: TGTGCCAGCAGCTTAGGCGCAGGGGGAGAGACCCAGTACTTC.

The chain couples TRBV7-2 to TRBJ2-5; a weak D match, TRBD1 (6 bases). Trimming took off 10 bases at V and 1 base at J, with 16 bases between the two ends. This CDR3 region has 14 residues. Germline CDR1 reads SGHTA; CDR2 reads FQGNSA. CDR3 protein: CATARLQGQETQYF. CDR3 sequence (DNA): TGTGCCACCGCCCGATTACAGGGCCAAGAGACCCAGTACTTC. Complete variable domain (other parts from reference TRBV7-2 and TRBJ2-5): GAGVSQSPSNKVTEKGKDVELRCDPISGHTALYWYRQSLGQGLEFLIYFQGNSAPDKSGLPSDRFSAERTGGSVSTLTIQRTQQEDSAVYLCATARLQGQETQYFGPGTRLLVL.

This chain connects TRBV7-3 to TRBJ2-2; TRBD1 might be the D (5 bases). Germline V gene lookup returns CDR1 SGHTA and CDR2 FQGTGA. The CDR3 has 15 amino acids. V lost 2 bases and J lost 6, with 13 bases in between. The CDR3 DNA reads TGTGCCAGCAGCTTATTCGCAGGGTCCCCCGGGGAGCTGTTTTTT. Its protein is CASSLFAGSPGELFF.

The CDR3 DNA reads TGTGCCTGGACAGGGGGCCTGGGGTCCTACAATGAGCAGTTCTTC. Translating gives CAWTGGLGSYNEQFF. The chain combines TRBV30 with TRBJ2-1; TRBD1 matches at 8 bases. With V trimmed by 4 bases and J by 1 base, 6 bases remained unmatched. The CDR3 is made up of 15 amino acids. In germline, CDR1 is GTSNPN, CDR2 SVGIG (reference sequence).

The DNA of the CDR3 is TGTGCCAGTAGTATGGGCGGGAGTAGCGATACGCAGTATTTT. Amino acids: CASSMGGSSDTQYF. The gene calls are TRBV19 and TRBJ2-3; 7 bases match TRBD2. The CDR3 has 14 residues. Germline CDR1 and CDR2: LNHDA and SQIVND (reference sequence). The trim removed 3 bases at V and 6 bases at J, leaving 6 bases unmatched.

About this clone itself: Because the CDR3's place on the DNA is in doubt, the DNA is left out and the CDR3 is given as listed by TCRdb. The chain carries TRBV19 and TRBJ1-2. 14 amino acids form the CDR3, both terminal residues included. Germline V CDR1 and CDR2: LNHDA, SQIVND (reference sequence). The CDR3 here is CASSIVTAWGGGTF.